These 24 T cell receptor beta chains originate from one sample sequenced in a study of cytotoxic CD8 clonotypes in ibrutinib-treated CLL. Produced via immunoSEQ multiplex PCR; TCRdb's table is partial and in-frame only. The data contain around 330,000 clones, about 61% of them singletons. Sequencing was performed on PBMCs, taken after 36 months of ibrutinib treatment. The receptors here all came from a human donor with chronic lymphocytic leukemia.

The chain has TRBV15 and TRBJ2-4; D is perhaps TRBD1 or TRBD2 (6 bases each). Trimming shortened V by 0 bases and J by 6 bases, and 21 bases separated the two germline ends. This CDR3 region has 18 residues. CDR1 is LNHNV and CDR2 is YYDKDF in the germline V gene (reference sequence). The CDR3: CATSRDLREWRGANIQYF. The CDR3 DNA sequence: TGTGCCACCAGCAGAGACCTCCGGGAGTGGAGGGGGGCAAACATTCAGTACTTC.

The chain carries TRBV9 and TRBJ1-2, with D possibly matching TRBD1 (6 bases). The CDR3 consists of 16 residues. V was shortened by 6 bases and J by 7 bases, with 25 bases between the two germline ends. CDR1 is SGDLS, CDR2 YYNGEE, per germline. The CDR3 bases are TGTGCCAGCAACCTTCTGGGTGGGGGGCGCGAGGCTGGCTACACCTTC. Encoded protein: CASNLLGGGREAGYTF.

This chain connects TRBV13 to TRBJ2-5; 10 nucleotides align to TRBD1. This CDR3 contains 18 residues. J gave up 2 bases and V 8 bases, and 17 bases lay outside the gene matches. From germline, CDR1 is PRHDT and CDR2 FYEKMQ (reference sequence). Here the CDR3 DNA reads TGTGCCAGCGAGTACCGGGACAGGGGCCTTCTAATGCAAGAGACCCAGTACTTC. Encoded protein: CASEYRDRGLLMQETQYF. The full variable domain, rest sourced from reference TRBV13 and TRBJ2-5, is AAGVIQSPRHLIKEKRETATLKCYPIPRHDTVYWYQQGPGQDPQFLISFYEKMQSDKGSIPDRFSAQQFSDYHSELNMSSLELGDSALYFCASEYRDRGLLMQETQYFGPGTRLLVL.

This chain connects TRBV7-8 to TRBJ2-7; TRBD1 aligns across 7 bases. Germline loops: CDR1 SGHVS, CDR2 FQNEAQ. The CDR3 covers 15 residues. The V segment lost 1 base and the J segment 2 bases; nucleotides outside the gene matches: 5. The CDR3 loop reads CASSLGQGPAYEQYF. The CDR3 nucleotides read TGTGCCAGCAGCTTAGGACAGGGACCCGCCTACGAGCAGTACTTC.

In this sample, this clone turned up once. The chain joins TRBV6-1 to TRBJ2-5; 14 bases fit TRBD2. CDR1 and CDR2 (germline): MNHNS, SASEGT. The V and J ends lost 4 bases and 5 bases, in that order; junction bases with no gene match: 12. The CDR3 runs 18 residues. CDR3: CASSVTSGRAKAAETQYF. DNA of the CDR3: TGTGCCAGCAGTGTGACTAGCGGGAGGGCCAAGGCGGCTGAGACCCAGTACTTC.

The chain carries TRBV7-9 and TRBJ1-5, with D unresolved. Germline assignment: CDR1 SEHNR and CDR2 FQNEAQ (reference sequence). The ends were cut back, 0 bases at V and 8 bases at J, with 20 bases in the middle. The CDR3 is 17 amino acids. Written as DNA, the CDR3 is TGTGCCAGCAGCTTAGCGCCTTGGGGTGGGTCAGGAGAGCCCCAGCATTTT. Protein sequence: CASSLAPWGGSGEPQHF.

The chain uses TRBV11-2 and TRBJ1-2, with 9 bases that match TRBD1. J was trimmed by 4 bases and V by 5 bases; bases with no gene match: 11. The germline gives CDR1 SGHAT, CDR2 FQNNGV. The CDR3 loop spans 16 amino acids. In DNA, the CDR3 is TGTGCCAGCAGCCCCGGACCTGGGGACAGGGTCTATGGCTACACCTTC. Amino acids: CASSPGPGDRVYGYTF.

This clone was seen a single time. The chain recombines TRBV2 with TRBJ2-3, with 7 bases aligning to TRBD2. This CDR3 is built from 16 residues. Germline V gene data show CDR1 as SNHLY and CDR2 as FYNNEI. J gave up 3 bases and V 6 bases, and 12 bases lay outside the gene matches. CDR3 DNA: TGTGCCAGCAGGCCTATGCAGGCGGGGGTTACAGATACGCAGTATTTT. The encoded protein is CASRPMQAGVTDTQYF.

The chain recombines TRBV11-2 with TRBJ2-7; TRBD1 matches at 11 bases. This CDR3 region has 14 residues. Germline CDR1 and CDR2: SGHAT and FQNNGV. Trimming at V came to 3 bases and at J to 6 bases, leaving 4 bases not matched to a gene. The CDR3 DNA reads as TGTGCCAGCAGCTTTCTCGGGACAGGGGGCGAGCAGTACTTC. This sequence encodes CASSFLGTGGEQYF.

The chain links TRBV9 to TRBJ2-3; the D gene is possibly TRBD1 (6 bases). Trimming took off 6 bases at V and 2 bases at J, with 13 bases between the two ends. Germline-derived CDR1 and CDR2 are SGDLS and YYNGEE. The CDR3 covers 14 residues. The CDR3 sequence: CASNPDRNTDTQYF. The CDR3 DNA follows: TGTGCCAGCAATCCGGACAGAAACACAGATACGCAGTATTTT. The whole variable domain, filled in from reference TRBV9 and TRBJ2-3, reads DSGVTQTPKHLITATGQRVTLRCSPRSGDLSVYWYQQSLDQGLQFLIQYYNGEERAKGNILERFSAQQFPDLHSELNLSSLELGDSALYFCASNPDRNTDTQYFGPGTRLTVL.

The chain links TRBV14 to TRBJ1-1; tentative D call: TRBD1 (6 bases). This CDR3 spans 14 amino acids. Germline V lookup: CDR1 SGHDN, CDR2 FVKESK. Trimming stripped 3 bases from V and 4 bases from J, with 12 bases between. The CDR3 loop is CASSQPGQRTEAFF. CDR3 coding DNA: TGTGCCAGCAGCCAGCCGGGACAACGCACTGAAGCTTTCTTT.

This clone was picked up a small number of times. The chain has TRBV5-1 and TRBJ1-4; weak D call: TRBD1 (5 bases). The CDR3 runs 15 residues. Per germline, CDR1 SGHRS and CDR2 YFSETQ. Deletions cut 4 bases from V and 7 bases from J, with 17 bases between. In DNA, the CDR3 is TGCGCCAGCAGCCGACCAGGGAGAGGCGTTGAAAAACTGTTTTTT. Its translation is CASSRPGRGVEKLFF.

V usage is TRBV10-3 and J usage is TRBJ1-1; 7 bases fit TRBD1. CDR3 length: 17 residues. Trimming at V came to 3 bases and at J to 0 bases, leaving 10 bases not matched to a gene. Germline V CDR1 and CDR2: ENHRY, SYGVKD. The CDR3 protein is CAISDSRDSLLNTEAFF. The DNA for the CDR3 is TGTGCCATCAGTGACTCCCGGGACAGCCTCTTGAACACTGAAGCTTTCTTT.

The table lists this clone with a count of one. The V and J genes are TRBV28 and TRBJ1-5; D perhaps matches TRBD1 (6 bases). This CDR3 is 16 amino acids long. Trimming cost V 5 bases and J 5 bases, with 19 bases left between them. Germline-derived CDR1 and CDR2 are MDHEN and SYDVKM. This chain's CDR3 is CASSPAGGGDHQPQHF. The CDR3 region has the DNA TGTGCCAGCAGTCCCGCTGGGGGGGGCGACCATCAGCCCCAGCATTTT.

This chain links TRBV29-1 with TRBJ2-3; D gene unclear. CDR3 length equals 13 residues. V lost 5 bases and J lost 2, with 11 bases in between. Germline values: CDR1 SQVTM, CDR2 ANQGSEA. CDR3 in amino acids: CSVRSINTDTQYF. The CDR3 nucleotides read TGCAGCGTTAGGTCCATCAACACAGATACGCAGTATTTT.

The chain has TRBV9 and TRBJ2-7, with TRBD1 matching over 8 bases. Germline loops: CDR1 SGDLS, CDR2 YYNGEE. CDR3 length: 16 residues. Trimming cost V 0 bases and J 0 bases; bases outside gene matches: 5. CDR3 DNA: TGTGCCAGCAGCGTAGGGACAGGGACGAACTCCTACGAGCAGTACTTC. It codes for CASSVGTGTNSYEQYF.

V and J are TRBV9 and TRBJ1-1, with D maybe TRBD1 (5 bases). This CDR3 region has 15 residues. Trimming removed 3 bases at V and 4 bases at J, with 16 bases between. Looked up from germline, CDR1 is SGDLS and CDR2 is YYNGEE. The CDR3 here is CASSALPRGVTEAFF. Written as DNA, the CDR3 is TGTGCCAGCAGCGCTCTCCCTCGGGGGGTCACTGAAGCTTTCTTT.

CDR3 bases: TGTGCCAGTAGGGTAGCGGGAGAGACCACAGATACGCAGTATTTT. As protein: CASRVAGETTDTQYF. This chain joins TRBV19 and TRBJ2-3; 9 nucleotides agree with TRBD2. Unmatched junction bases numbered 6, after V lost 6 bases and J lost 2 bases. The CDR3 covers 15 residues. Germline CDR1 is LNHDA and CDR2 is SQIVND (reference sequence).

This clone was seen a handful of times. The gene calls are TRBV11-2 and TRBJ2-2; D remains unclear. In germline, CDR1 is SGHAT, CDR2 FQNNGV. Trimming removed 2 bases at V and 0 bases at J, with 13 bases between. The CDR3 is 17 amino acids. In nucleotides, the CDR3 is TGTGCCAGCAGCTTAAACTTCCAGGCGGCGAACACCGGGGAGCTGTTTTTT. Its translation: CASSLNFQAANTGELFF.

The J gene is TRBJ2-7, the V gene TRBV11-2; D is undetermined. V lost 1 base and J lost 1, with 5 bases in between. Germline CDR1 is SGHAT and CDR2 is FQNNGV. The CDR3 length is 13 residues. DNA of the CDR3: TGTGCCAGCAGCTTAGCGCAGTCCTACGAGCAGTACTTC. This gives the protein CASSLAQSYEQYF. Based on the CDR3 plus reference TRBV11-2 and TRBJ2-7, the full variable domain is EAGVAQSPRYKIIEKRQSVAFWCNPISGHATLYWYQQILGQGPKLLIQFQNNGVVDDSQLPKDRFSAERLKGVDSTLKIQPAKLEDSAVYLCASSLAQSYEQYFGPGTRLTVT.

This rearrangement joins TRBV7-8 to TRBJ2-7, with 10 bases that match TRBD1. CDR1 and CDR2 from the germline V gene are SGHVS and FQNEAQ. This CDR3 spans 14 amino acids. The V segment lost 6 bases and the J segment 3 bases; nucleotides outside the gene matches: 5. This CDR3 reads CASSDRGLIYEQYF. CDR3 nucleotides: TGTGCCAGCAGTGACAGGGGGCTGATCTACGAGCAGTACTTC. Filled out from reference TRBV7-8 and TRBJ2-7, the complete variable domain reads GAGVSQSPRYKVAKRGQDVALRCDPISGHVSLFWYQQALGQGPEFLTYFQNEAQLDKSGLPSDRFFAERPEGSVSTLKIQRTQQEDSAVYLCASSDRGLIYEQYFGPGTRLTVT.

The rearrangement joins TRBV7-2 to TRBJ2-7; TRBD2 agrees at 8 bases. Germline V lookup: CDR1 SGHTA, CDR2 FQGNSA. Trimming removed 6 bases from V and 1 base from J; junction bases left unmatched: 11. This CDR3 comprises 16 residues. The CDR3 nucleotides read TGTGCCAGCAGGTTTCGGGGGAGCGGGGGTTCCTACGAGCAGTACTTC. Its protein product is CASRFRGSGGSYEQYF.

CDR3: CASRRTGYHTQYF. CDR3 nucleotide sequence: TGTGCCAGCAGGAGGACAGGATACCATACGCAGTATTTT. This chain connects TRBV6-5 to TRBJ2-3; TRBD1 matches at 7 bases. Looked up from germline, CDR1 is MNHEY and CDR2 is SVGAGI. Trimming removed 6 bases from V and 7 bases from J; junction bases left unmatched: 7. This CDR3 comprises 13 residues.

CDR3: CASSLSEGASTNEKLFF. The CDR3 DNA is TGTGCCAGCAGCTTATCCGAAGGGGCGTCAACTAATGAAAAACTGTTTTTT. The rearrangement uses TRBV7-6 and TRBJ1-4; TRBD1 is a possible D gene (5 bases). The CDR3 has 17 amino acids. Germline V CDR1 and CDR2: SGHVS, FNYEAQ. The germline V and J ends were trimmed by 2 bases and 0 bases, with 13 bases remaining between them.